Below are 31 T cell receptor beta chains sequenced from a single sample in a study of CD8+ T cells in alopecia areata. Extracted RNA was reverse transcribed, and the resulting cDNA served as sequencing template. Repertoires were generated with immunoSEQ multiplex PCR, while TCRdb's copy carries only in-frame clones and drops some. Altogether more than 95,000 clones are present, around 38% being singletons, with the ten largest covering about 1.5%. Specimen: CD4+ T cells sorted from blood. The receptors here all came from a human donor with alopecia areata.

This chain uses TRBV27 with TRBJ2-1; 8 nucleotides line up with TRBD2. The germline gives CDR1 MNHEY, CDR2 SMNVEV (reference sequence). This CDR3 is built from 15 residues. Trimming removed 0 bases from V and 5 bases from J; junction bases left unmatched: 3. The CDR3 reads CASSLSELADNEQFF. The CDR3 bases are TGTGCCAGCAGTTTATCTGAACTAGCGGACAATGAGCAGTTCTTC.

The V and J genes are TRBV28 and TRBJ2-1; perhaps TRBD1 as D (5 bases). CDR3 length equals 19 residues. Germline values: CDR1 MDHEN, CDR2 SYDVKM. Between the trimmed V and J ends, which lost 3 bases and 0 bases, there was a span of 21 bases. CDR3 loop: CASSFLWGGTRSSYNEQFF. CDR3 bases: TGTGCCAGCAGTTTCCTCTGGGGCGGTACAAGGAGCTCCTACAATGAGCAGTTCTTC.

The chain has TRBV28 and TRBJ1-1; D remains unclear. The CDR3 contains 12 residues. The germline V gene encodes CDR1 MDHEN and CDR2 SYDVKM. V was trimmed by 5 bases and J by 0 bases, leaving 4 bases between them. This CDR3 reads CASSLLNTEAFF. Here the CDR3 DNA reads TGTGCCAGCAGTCTTCTGAACACTGAAGCTTTCTTT.

This clone came up many times. The genes are TRBV18 and TRBJ1-5; D perhaps matches TRBD1 (5 bases). Trimming shortened V by 3 bases and J by 7 bases, and 13 bases separated the two germline ends. Germline values: CDR1 KGHSH, CDR2 LQKENI. This CDR3 is 14 amino acids long. As DNA, the CDR3 is TGTGCCAGCTCACCTGGACAAGACTTACAGCCCCAGCATTTT. This gives the protein CASSPGQDLQPQHF.

This clone was seen more than once but under ten times. This rearrangement joins TRBV5-1 to TRBJ1-1, with unresolved D. Trimming cost V 5 bases and J 2 bases, with 10 bases left between them. Germline CDR1 SGHRS, CDR2 YFSETQ. The CDR3 runs to 13 residues. Here the CDR3 reads CASRRDLNTEAFF. In nucleotides, the CDR3 is TGCGCCAGCAGAAGGGATTTAAACACTGAAGCTTTCTTT.

This clone appeared a few times. CDR3 nucleotides: TGTGCCAGCAGCCTAGTGATCGACGAGCAGTACTTC. It yields the protein CASSLVIDEQYF. The J gene is TRBJ2-7, the V gene TRBV7-9; D remains ambiguous. Trimming cost V 5 bases and J 5 bases, with 10 bases left between them. The V gene's germline CDR1 is SEHNR and CDR2 FQNEAQ (reference sequence). This CDR3 contains 12 residues.

The J gene is TRBJ1-5, the V gene TRBV29-1; D remains unclear. Deletions cut 4 bases from V and 0 bases from J, with 10 bases between. CDR3 length: 14 amino acids. Germline V gene sequence: CDR1 SQVTM, CDR2 ANQGSEA. Written as DNA, the CDR3 is TGCAGCGTTGTAATCGGATATAGCAATCAGCCCCAGCATTTT. This codes for CSVVIGYSNQPQHF.

The table lists this clone with many counts. DNA for the CDR3: TGTGCCAGCACCGCGCTAGAGGTGGAATATCAGCCCCAGCATTTT. Translating gives CASTALEVEYQPQHF. The rearrangement links TRBV28 to TRBJ1-5, with D hard to call. The CDR3 has 15 residues. Germline V lookup: CDR1 MDHEN, CDR2 SYDVKM. V lost 7 bases and J lost 5, with 18 bases in between. The full variable domain, rest sourced from reference TRBV28 and TRBJ1-5, is DVKVTQSSRYLVKRTGEKVFLECVQDMDHENMFWYRQDPGLGLRLIYFSYDVKMKEKGDIPEGYSVSREKKERFSLILESASTNQTSMYLCASTALEVEYQPQHFGDGTRLSIL.

This chain connects TRBV4-1 to TRBJ2-4; D is perhaps TRBD1 (6 bases). The CDR3 is made up of 14 amino acids. Trimming pared 3 bases from V and 5 bases from J, leaving 11 bases between. CDR1 and CDR2 from the germline V gene are MGHRA and YSYEKL. Here the CDR3 reads CASSQAGAQNIQYF. CDR3 in DNA: TGCGCCAGCAGCCAGGCAGGGGCTCAAAACATTCAGTACTTC.

This clone was detected only a few times. The J gene is TRBJ2-6, the V gene TRBV10-3, with D hard to call. CDR1 is ENHRY and CDR2 is SYGVKD in the germline V gene. The V and J ends lost 1 base and 1 base respectively, with 8 bases between them. This CDR3 comprises 16 residues. DNA of the CDR3: TGTGCCATCAGTGAGTTCTTAAAGTCTGGGGCCAACGTCCTGACTTTC. Its protein is CAISEFLKSGANVLTF.

The chain links TRBV10-3 to TRBJ2-3; TRBD2 agrees at 9 bases. CDR1 is ENHRY, CDR2 SYGVKD, per germline. The junction had 7 bases not matched to a gene; V was cut back by 0 bases and J by 0 bases. CDR3 length: 18 residues. Here the CDR3 reads CAISESLLAGASTDTQYF. CDR3 bases: TGTGCCATCAGTGAGTCCCTGTTAGCGGGAGCTAGCACAGATACGCAGTATTTT.

This chain uses TRBV10-3 with TRBJ1-1, with D unresolved. The CDR3 contains 17 residues. V was trimmed by 0 bases and J by 3 bases, leaving 17 bases between them. The germline V gene has CDR1 ENHRY and CDR2 SYGVKD. CDR3 nucleotide sequence: TGTGCCATCAGTGAGTCACGCTGGCAGAGACGGGACACTGAAGCTTTCTTT. This gives the protein CAISESRWQRRDTEAFF.

The chain carries TRBV20-1 and TRBJ2-1; D unclear. The CDR3 is made up of 11 amino acids. Trimming shortened V by 6 bases and J by 4 bases, and 7 bases separated the two germline ends. Germline CDR1 reads DFQATT; CDR2 reads SNEGSKA (reference sequence). CDR3 amino acids: CSAYKYNEQFF. CDR3 DNA sequence: TGCAGTGCGTACAAGTACAATGAGCAGTTCTTC.

The chain recombines TRBV5-1 with TRBJ2-5; the match to TRBD1 covers 9 bases. The CDR3 extends over 12 amino acids. Germline V lookup: CDR1 SGHRS, CDR2 YFSETQ. Trimming cost V 7 bases and J 2 bases; bases outside gene matches: 0. The CDR3 nucleotides are TGCGCCAGCGGGACAGGGCAAGAGACCCAGTACTTC. Translation gives CASGTGQETQYF.

This clone was detected only a few times. This CDR3 is CASSSEGVGGYTF. In nucleotides, the CDR3 is TGCGCCAGCAGCTCGGAGGGGGTAGGTGGCTACACCTTC. The genes are TRBV5-1 and TRBJ1-2; possible D gene TRBD1, 6 bases. The CDR3 consists of 13 residues. Trimming stripped 3 bases from V and 7 bases from J, with 13 bases between. Germline V lookup: CDR1 SGHRS, CDR2 YFSETQ.

A note on this clone: Other DNA sequences in the same sample also yield this CDR3. The V gene is TRBV7-9, the J gene TRBJ2-3; D not resolved. The germline V gene has CDR1 SEHNR and CDR2 FQNEAQ (reference sequence). The V end lost 2 bases, the J end lost 0 bases, and 6 bases lay between the germline ends. The CDR3 contains 14 residues. CDR3 sequence reads: CASSLSQSTDTQYF. For the CDR3, the DNA is TGTGCCAGCAGCTTAAGCCAGAGCACAGATACGCAGTATTTT. Supplemented by reference TRBV7-9 and TRBJ2-3, the full variable domain reads DTGVSQNPRHKITKRGQNVTFRCDPISEHNRLYWYRQTLGQGPEFLTYFQNEAQLEKSRLLSDRFSAERPKGSFSTLEIQRTEQGDSAMYLCASSLSQSTDTQYFGPGTRLTVL.

This chain uses TRBV7-2 with TRBJ1-1; a weak D match, TRBD1 (5 bases). V was pared by 4 bases and J by 0 bases, with 18 bases between. Germline values: CDR1 SGHTA, CDR2 FQGNSA. CDR3 length equals 17 residues. CDR3 DNA sequence: TGTGCCAGCAGCTCCTCAAGACAGAGGGCCATGAACACTGAAGCTTTCTTT. This translates into CASSSSRQRAMNTEAFF.

This rearrangement joins TRBV30 to TRBJ1-5; D possibly corresponds to TRBD1 (5 bases). CDR1 GTSNPN and CDR2 SVGIG come from the germline V gene (reference sequence). The CDR3 is 15 residues long. Trimming shortened V by 1 base and J by 1 base, and 11 bases separated the two germline ends. The CDR3 loop is CAWSGGGASNQPQHF. The CDR3 DNA reads TGTGCCTGGAGTGGCGGGGGAGCCAGCAATCAGCCCCAGCATTTT.

This clone has only one observation. Compared with germline, one end of the junction differs, possibly owing to a read error. This sample includes further DNA sequences coding for the same CDR3. V gene TRBV30 combines with J gene TRBJ2-3; 8 nucleotides match TRBD2. Looked up from germline, CDR1 is GTSNPN and CDR2 is SVGIG (reference sequence). The CDR3 runs to 15 residues. CDR3 nucleotide sequence: TGTGCCTGGAGCCGCAGCGGGGGAGGCACGGATACGCAGTATTTT. Translation: CAWSRSGGGTDTQYF.

This clone was detected a few times. This rearrangement joins TRBV4-3 to TRBJ2-5; TRBD2 matches 7 bases. This CDR3 has 16 residues. Trimming took 7 bases from V and 5 from J; bases not matched to a gene: 16. Germline lookup yields CDR1 LGHNA and CDR2 YSLEER. This CDR3 is CASTPGVAGEPETQYF. CDR3 nucleotides: TGCGCCAGCACCCCCGGTGTGGCGGGGGAGCCTGAGACCCAGTACTTC.

V is TRBV29-1 and J is TRBJ1-3; TRBD1 aligns across 7 bases. J gave up 1 base and V 3 bases, and 6 bases lay outside the gene matches. Germline V lookup: CDR1 SQVTM, CDR2 ANQGSEA. The CDR3 runs 15 residues. The CDR3 DNA is TGCAGCGTTGAGGGCCCAGGGGGGTCTGGAAACACCATATATTTT. It codes for CSVEGPGGSGNTIYF.

This clone came up a few times. The chain has TRBV19 and TRBJ2-2, with unresolved D. Per germline, CDR1 LNHDA and CDR2 SQIVND (reference sequence). There are 15 residues in the CDR3. Deletions cut 3 bases from V and 1 base from J, with 9 bases between. In nucleotides, the CDR3 is TGTGCCAGTAGTATCCCGAACATGAACACCGGGGAGCTGTTTTTT. It translates to CASSIPNMNTGELFF.

The chain has TRBV7-2 and TRBJ2-5; D is perhaps TRBD1 (5 bases). The V gene lost 5 bases and the J gene lost 5 bases, with 15 bases spanning the gap. Germline assignment: CDR1 SGHTA and CDR2 FQGNSA. The CDR3 runs to 14 residues. The DNA for the CDR3 is TGTGCCAGCAGCAGATACGACAGAGGCGAGACCCAGTACTTC. As protein: CASSRYDRGETQYF.

The chain couples TRBV7-9 to TRBJ1-3; D gene uncertain. V was cut by 5 bases and J by 8 bases, with 7 bases left in between. This CDR3 contains 11 residues. Germline V gene sequence: CDR1 SEHNR, CDR2 FQNEAQ (reference sequence). DNA for the CDR3: TGTGCCAGCAGCGCCGAGGACACCATATATTTT. As protein: CASSAEDTIYF.

This clone was observed a handful of times. The rearrangement links TRBV27 to TRBJ1-2; 12 nucleotides align to TRBD1. The CDR3 loop spans 13 amino acids. From germline, CDR1 is MNHEY and CDR2 SMNVEV (reference sequence). The J segment lost 8 bases and the V segment lost 6 bases, leaving 4 bases of the junction unmatched. The CDR3 DNA is TGTGCCAGCAGCCAGGGACAGGGGGCCGGCTACACCTTC. Amino acids: CASSQGQGAGYTF.

The gene calls are TRBV29-1 and TRBJ2-5; D gene ambiguous. This CDR3 has 12 amino acids. The ends were cut back, 3 bases at V and 5 bases at J, with 10 bases in the middle. Germline V gene lookup returns CDR1 SQVTM and CDR2 ANQGSEA. The CDR3 here is CSVDRPAETQYF. CDR3 DNA sequence: TGCAGCGTTGATAGGCCCGCGGAGACCCAGTACTTC.

The V and J genes are TRBV6-7 and TRBJ1-5; TRBD1 is a possible D gene (5 bases). TRBV6-7 belongs to the ORF category, with a function that is uncertain. This CDR3 has 16 residues. Trimming removed 6 bases from V and 0 bases from J, with 15 bases in between. CDR3 amino acids: CASREGIWYSNQPQHF. CDR3 sequence (DNA): TGTGCCAGCAGGGAGGGGATCTGGTATAGCAATCAGCCCCAGCATTTT.

This clone came up a few times. The chain uses TRBV19 and TRBJ2-1; TRBD1 matches 9 bases. Unmatched junction bases numbered 11, after V lost 2 bases and J lost 9 bases. CDR3 length equals 16 residues. Germline-derived CDR1 and CDR2 are LNHDA and SQIVND (reference sequence). This chain's CDR3 is CASSIIGTGHRGEQFF. For the CDR3, the DNA is TGTGCCAGTAGTATAATAGGGACAGGGCACAGGGGTGAGCAGTTCTTC.

The chain carries TRBV5-6 and TRBJ2-3; D assignment may be TRBD1 or TRBD2 (5 bases each). Germline CDR1 is SGHDT and CDR2 is YYEEEE. The CDR3 runs 15 residues. V dropped 0 bases and J dropped 1 base, with 9 bases sitting between them. CDR3: CASSLVPGRTDTQYF. CDR3 DNA sequence: TGTGCCAGCAGCTTGGTTCCGGGGCGCACAGATACGCAGTATTTT.

The chain employs TRBV2 and TRBJ2-3; the D gene could be TRBD1 or TRBD2 (5 bases each). The germline CDR1 and CDR2 sequences are SNHLY and FYNNEI. Trimming took off 2 bases at V and 8 bases at J, with 11 bases between the two ends. This CDR3 contains 13 residues. CDR3: CASSEMGDSTQYF. CDR3 DNA sequence: TGTGCCAGCAGTGAAATGGGGGATTCTACGCAGTATTTT.

J is TRBJ1-5 and V is TRBV2, with D possibly being TRBD1 (5 bases). V shed 2 bases and J shed 4 bases, with 12 bases lying between them. The CDR3 sequence is 15 residues long. CDR1 is SNHLY, CDR2 FYNNEI, per germline. This CDR3 reads CASSELVSGNQPQHF. CDR3 nucleotides: TGTGCCAGCAGTGAATTGGTCTCAGGGAATCAGCCCCAGCATTTT.